Shown below are 2 T cell receptor beta chains from a single sample sequenced in a study of cytomegalovirus exposure and HLA in healthy donors (dated by TCRdb to about 2017). Receptors were amplified or captured by the immunoSEQ multiplex PCR assay. The multiplex PCR relied on a mix of 60 forward primers for TCR Vbeta segments and 13 reverse primers for TCR Jbeta segments. TCRdb provides this immuneACCESS table in a form limited to in-frame rearrangements. Some clones are lacking; in checked studies, under half of them reflect an unresolved V gene, and why the rest are absent is not known. This sample comprises 100,000 or so clones, roughly 80% of them detected only once. Of the sample, roughly 6.9% falls within the top ten clones. Sequences were obtained from PBMCs. These receptors were obtained from a man between 25 and 39 years old in good health and CMV-seropositive.

The chain carries TRBV5-1 and TRBJ1-2; 12 bases align to TRBD1. The CDR3 loop spans 15 amino acids. Germline V gene sequence: CDR1 SGHRS, CDR2 YFSETQ. The V segment lost 4 bases and the J segment 3 bases; nucleotides outside the gene matches: 4. CDR3 nucleotides: TGCGCCAGCAGCCCGGGACAGGGGGCAGACTATGGCTACACCTTC. The encoded protein is CASSPGQGADYGYTF.

V and J are TRBV9 and TRBJ2-1; the match to TRBD1 covers 7 bases. The germline CDR1 and CDR2 sequences are SGDLS and YYNGEE. This CDR3 region has 16 residues. Trimming at V came to 3 bases and at J to 3 bases, leaving 9 bases not matched to a gene. The CDR3 DNA reads TGTGCCAGCAGCGGCCATCCCGGGACAGTCTACAATGAGCAGTTCTTC. Protein product: CASSGHPGTVYNEQFF.